The 23 T cell receptor beta chains listed next were all sequenced from one sample in a study of OX40 agonist ivuxolimab in advanced cancers. Sequencing used immunoSEQ multiplex PCR; TCRdb keeps in-frame clones, though not all of them. This sample has about 17,000 clones, with 80% to 90% found just once. The input for sequencing was CD4+ or CD8+ T cells sorted from blood, taken in a trial of the OX40 agonist ivuxolimab. The receptor set was obtained from an adult with an advanced solid tumor such as melanoma, head and neck, liver or kidney cancer.

The V call is TRBV29-1, the J call TRBJ2-7; maybe TRBD2 (6 bases). CDR1 and CDR2 from the germline V gene are SQVTM and ANQGSEA. V gave up 4 bases and J gave up 2 bases, with 9 bases separating them. This CDR3 has 12 amino acids. CDR3: CSVAEGAYEQYF. In DNA form, the CDR3 reads TGCAGCGTTGCGGAGGGAGCCTACGAGCAGTACTTC.

About this clone: A read error is likely here: a far larger clone is one base away. Since no conserved phenylalanine or tryptophan closes the CDR3, a read error is the likely cause. As DNA, the CDR3 is TGTGCCAGCCGCTCATCGACGGGGACCTATGGCTACACCTCC. It is translated as CASRSSTGTYGYTS. V usage is TRBV27 and J usage is TRBJ1-2; D is perhaps TRBD1 (5 bases). The CDR3 has 14 amino acids. V dropped 8 bases and J dropped 4 bases, with 17 bases sitting between them. The V gene's germline CDR1 is MNHEY and CDR2 SMNVEV (reference sequence).

As for this clone: Other DNA sequences in this specimen translate into the identical CDR3. The gene calls are TRBV10-1 and TRBJ1-2; 9 nucleotides match TRBD1. In germline, CDR1 is WNHNN, CDR2 SYGVQD (reference sequence). The CDR3 sequence is 16 residues long. The J segment lost 6 bases and the V segment lost 5 bases, leaving 13 bases of the junction unmatched. CDR3 sequence reads: CASSHPGGQGAHGYTF. CDR3 coding DNA: TGCGCCAGCAGTCACCCCGGGGGACAGGGCGCTCATGGCTACACCTTC.

The chain uses TRBV6-5 and TRBJ2-7, with TRBD2 matching over 14 bases. The trim removed 5 bases at V and 3 bases at J, leaving 3 bases unmatched. The CDR3 is 15 amino acids. Germline V CDR1 and CDR2: MNHEY, SVGAGI. CDR3 in amino acids: CASSGGTSGSYEQYF. The CDR3 DNA is TGTGCCAGCAGTGGCGGGACTAGCGGGAGCTACGAGCAGTACTTC.

This clone was recorded once. The V call is TRBV27, the J call TRBJ2-3, with D possibly TRBD2 on 5 matching bases. CDR3 length equals 16 residues. Trimming removed 5 bases from V and 3 bases from J, with 18 bases in between. Germline V gene sequence: CDR1 MNHEY, CDR2 SMNVEV (reference sequence). The CDR3 bases are TGTGCCAGCAGTCCCCCAGCTAGCCCTGTGACAGATACGCAGTATTTT. It encodes CASSPPASPVTDTQYF.

This chain uses TRBV29-1 with TRBJ2-1; D is perhaps TRBD2 (6 bases). CDR1 is SQVTM and CDR2 is ANQGSEA in the germline V gene. This CDR3 region has 15 residues. Trimming took 0 bases from V and 0 from J, leaving 9 bases between them. The CDR3 region has the DNA TGCAGCGTTGAAGAGGTGGGAGGCTCCTACAATGAGCAGTTCTTC. This codes for CSVEEVGGSYNEQFF.

The chain joins TRBV7-9 to TRBJ1-5; D gene uncertain. The V end lost 4 bases, the J end lost 2 bases, and 9 bases lay between the germline ends. CDR3 size: 14 residues. Germline CDR1 SEHNR, CDR2 FQNEAQ (reference sequence). CDR3 bases: TGTGCCAGCAGCTCCTCTAACCGCAATCAGCCCCAGCATTTT. Translating gives CASSSSNRNQPQHF.

The chain links TRBV27 to TRBJ1-5; D gene uncertain. The CDR3 has 15 amino acids. Per the germline V gene, CDR1 is MNHEY and CDR2 is SMNVEV (reference sequence). V dropped 3 bases and J dropped 3 bases, with 12 bases sitting between them. The CDR3 reads CASSFSRSINQPQHF. CDR3 bases: TGTGCCAGCAGTTTTTCCAGGAGCATCAATCAGCCCCAGCATTTT.

The chain has TRBV7-8 and TRBJ2-5; D possibly corresponds to TRBD2 (7 bases). V was pared by 1 base and J by 4 bases, with 13 bases between. The CDR3 sequence is 15 residues long. Germline V lookup: CDR1 SGHVS, CDR2 FQNEAQ. The CDR3 is CASSLGAGEGETQYF. The CDR3 nucleotides read TGTGCCAGCAGCTTAGGCGCAGGGGAGGGAGAGACCCAGTACTTC.

The chain joins TRBV15 to TRBJ1-2; D ambiguous. Germline lookup yields CDR1 LNHNV and CDR2 YYDKDF (reference sequence). There are 14 residues in the CDR3. V shed 0 bases and J shed 5 bases, with 10 bases lying between them. CDR3 DNA: TGTGCCACCAGCAGAGATAGCAGACCGTATGGCTACACCTTC. It is translated as CATSRDSRPYGYTF.

V usage is TRBV9 and J usage is TRBJ2-5; TRBD1 is a possible D gene (5 bases). CDR1 and CDR2 from the germline V gene are SGDLS and YYNGEE. The CDR3 extends over 14 amino acids. V was pared by 3 bases and J by 2 bases, with 11 bases between. This CDR3 reads CASSASGKQETQYF. The CDR3 nucleotides read TGTGCCAGCAGCGCCTCAGGGAAACAAGAGACCCAGTACTTC. The variable domain in full, completed from reference TRBV9 and TRBJ2-5, reads DSGVTQTPKHLITATGQRVTLRCSPRSGDLSVYWYQQSLDQGLQFLIQYYNGEERAKGNILERFSAQQFPDLHSELNLSSLELGDSALYFCASSASGKQETQYFGPGTRLLVL.

V gene TRBV29-1 combines with J gene TRBJ1-5; D unclear. CDR3 length equals 13 residues. V was cut by 0 bases and J by 2 bases, with 5 bases left in between. CDR1 SQVTM and CDR2 ANQGSEA come from the germline V gene. The CDR3 reads CSVEEGGNQPQHF. In nucleotides, the CDR3 is TGCAGCGTTGAAGAGGGAGGCAATCAGCCCCAGCATTTT.

The V call is TRBV14, the J call TRBJ2-7; D is perhaps TRBD1 (5 bases). Germline CDR1 SGHDN, CDR2 FVKESK. Trimming stripped 4 bases from V and 2 bases from J, with 12 bases between. This CDR3 spans 14 amino acids. The CDR3 is CASSRRTRAYEQYF. The CDR3 DNA reads as TGTGCCAGCAGCCGCCGGACACGAGCCTACGAGCAGTACTTC.

The gene calls are TRBV10-2 and TRBJ2-1; 7 bases match TRBD2. This CDR3 spans 15 amino acids. The V gene end was trimmed by 3 bases and the J gene end by 2 bases; junction bases not matched to a gene: 4. CDR1 is WSHSY and CDR2 is SAAADI in the germline V gene. CDR3 region: CASSEKGLAYNEQFF. Here the CDR3 DNA reads TGCGCCAGCAGTGAAAAAGGACTAGCCTACAATGAGCAGTTCTTC.

The chain links TRBV19 to TRBJ2-1; TRBD1 agrees at 11 bases. Germline-derived CDR1 and CDR2 are LNHDA and SQIVND (reference sequence). The ends lost 5 bases at V and 4 bases at J; junction bases unmatched: 4. This CDR3 has 15 amino acids. This CDR3 is CASSLDRGQYNEQFF. As DNA, the CDR3 is TGTGCCAGTAGTTTGGACAGGGGGCAATACAATGAGCAGTTCTTC.

The V gene is TRBV27, the J gene TRBJ2-7; 8 bases map to TRBD1. V was pared by 3 bases and J by 6 bases, with 7 bases of the junction left unmatched. The V gene's germline CDR1 is MNHEY and CDR2 SMNVEV (reference sequence). This CDR3 has 14 amino acids. The CDR3 nucleotides are TGTGCCAGCAGTTTCCAGGGGGCACCCTTCGAGCAGTACTTC. It translates to CASSFQGAPFEQYF.

This clone was recorded only once. In DNA, the CDR3 is TGCGCCAGCAGCCAAGATTCGCTTTTGTCTGAAGCTTTCTTT. This translates into CASSQDSLLSEAFF. The rearrangement links TRBV4-1 to TRBJ1-1; D call uncertain. Germline assignment: CDR1 MGHRA and CDR2 YSYEKL. Trimming took off 0 bases at V and 6 bases at J, with 11 bases between the two ends. CDR3 length equals 14 residues.

In the case of this clone: The DNA is left out, because the CDR3 cannot be placed on it with certainty; the CDR3 is given as TCRdb lists it. This chain links TRBV10-1 with TRBJ2-2; the D call of TRBD2 is as the table states it, not checked on the DNA. The germline gives CDR1 WNHNN, CDR2 SYGVQD (reference sequence). The CDR3 numbers 18 amino acids, ends counted. CDR3 residues: CASSERVAGCFTPGSCFF.

V gene TRBV4-3 combines with J gene TRBJ1-5; D uncertain. CDR1 is LGHNA, CDR2 YSLEER, per germline. Trimming took off 0 bases at V and 5 bases at J, with 5 bases between the two ends. CDR3 size: 13 residues. The CDR3, as DNA: TGCGCCAGCAGCCAAGACGGGTATCAGCCCCAGCATTTT. Protein product: CASSQDGYQPQHF.

The rearrangement uses TRBV10-3 and TRBJ2-5; D is unresolved. The germline V gene encodes CDR1 ENHRY and CDR2 SYGVKD. V lost 4 bases and J lost 11, with 14 bases in between. This CDR3 is 12 amino acids long. The CDR3 sequence is CAISGVVSEQYF. The DNA of the CDR3 is TGTGCCATCAGTGGGGTGGTGAGTGAGCAGTACTTC.

The chain joins TRBV5-6 to TRBJ2-5; a weak D match, TRBD2 (6 bases). The J call may be in error: the DNA end matches TRBJ2-7 better. The V gene's germline CDR1 is SGHDT and CDR2 YYEEEE. The CDR3 has 15 residues. CDR3 amino acids: CASSPLGEVSYEQYF. In DNA form, the CDR3 reads TGTGCCAGCAGCCCCTTGGGGGAGGTCTCCTACGAGCAGTACTTC.

This clone was recorded once. This sequence joins TRBV6-5 and TRBJ2-1, with D possibly matching TRBD2 (5 bases). This CDR3 has 13 amino acids. Germline-derived CDR1 and CDR2 are MNHEY and SVGAGI. The V and J ends lost 0 bases and 6 bases respectively, with 6 bases between them. The CDR3 spells CASSYSEGNEQFF. Here the CDR3 DNA reads TGTGCCAGCAGTTACTCCGAGGGCAATGAGCAGTTCTTC.

The chain has TRBV28 and TRBJ1-1; D unclear. The CDR3 has 12 residues. V was cut by 6 bases and J by 3 bases, with 8 bases left in between. Germline assignment: CDR1 MDHEN and CDR2 SYDVKM. The CDR3 region is CASSSGDTEAFF. The CDR3, as DNA: TGTGCCAGCAGCTCAGGCGACACTGAAGCTTTCTTT.